What follows is one TCR beta chain and its context. The specificity of this receptor is unknown. No much larger clonotype is one base removed from it; base qualities were not supplied. This record belongs to a study of cytomegalovirus exposure and HLA in healthy donors (TCRdb year 2017). For the study in its entirety: According to an earlier analysis of around 600 of the donors, about 179 million T cells yielded 90 million to 140 million unique TCR beta sequences and 276 Gb of sequence data. An early release covering roughly 600 HLA-typed donors comprised about 300 gigabases of sequencing data and around 85 million unique TCR sequences. Of the roughly 410 genotyped donors, 75% to 85% were placed in the genetic ancestry cluster associated with self-reported Caucasian donors. The study was designed to test whether signatures of past pathogen exposure could be identified by cataloging public T cell receptors. Using immunosequencing, the study profiled T cell repertoires from about 610 subjects and related those repertoires to cytomegalovirus serostatus. Besides the first cohort of around 670 subjects, a separate validation cohort made up of 90 to 150 different subjects was used. To predict cytomegalovirus infection status, the study brought together high-throughput TCR immunosequencing, statistical association of individual TCRs with disease status, and machine learning. To study patterns of TCR occurrence, a later analysis re-analyzed previously published TCR beta repertoires from 650 to 750 donors and added high-resolution HLA genotyping. Rather than using new phenotypic data, the later analysis identified candidate immune exposures from TCR beta sequences and from how often those sequences occurred across donors. To decide whether each TCR beta V gene segment behaved as functional or pseudogenic, an earlier analysis of some 600 of the donors relied on high-throughput TCR beta sequencing. Donor age, sex, ethnicity and CMV serostatus were compiled together with the repertoire data. In a later genetic analysis, genome-wide SNP genotypes for about three fifths of the roughly 670 donors were used, and that subset was treated as a discovery cohort. Every repertoire in the discovery cohort had been generated on one and the same sequencing platform. Both class I and class II loci were covered by HLA typing, at four-digit resolution. Typing coverage varied by locus: roughly 629-640 donors for A, B, C, DRB1 and DQB1; more than 500 for DQA1; around 570 for DPA1; roughly 450 for DPB1. Roughly five DR-DQ haplotypes were handled as single units for association and clustering, since linkage in the cohort was strong. Among roughly 370 genotyped donors of the cohort, an average of around 240,000 unique TCR beta nucleotide sequences were sequenced per donor, approximately 20% of them non-productive.

Taken from the germline V gene, the CDR1 and CDR2 loops are SGHRS and YFSETQ. The trim is 0 bases for V and 4 bases for J, with a gap of 16 bases between the germline ends. From the cysteine through the phenylalanine, the CDR3 covers 17 amino acids. Left in the record is the CDR3 DNA by itself, 51 bases read in frame from the first base. Broader findings and caveats from the paper: A later genetic analysis reported fewer N-insertions in productive TCRs among donors in an Asian-associated ancestry cluster than the approximately 700-donor mean. A later analysis found that HLA-associated TCR beta chains were more clonally expanded and had lower generation probabilities than equally common non-associated chains. In a later genetic analysis, a missense DCLRE1C variant was associated with V-gene and J-gene trimming of TCR beta chains, and the association was replicated in an independent cohort. Only TCR beta chains were sequenced in this cohort, and the absence of alpha or paired-chain data limited detectable features. Three of the identified cytomegalovirus-associated TCR beta chains were confirmed in vitro to be specific for cytomegalovirus antigens. A later analysis found that most CMV-associated TCR beta chains appeared HLA-restricted, with HLA associations seemingly driven largely by CMV exposure. A later analysis found that TCR association rates varied across HLA loci, with DRB1 alleles showing the most associated TCRs and HLA-C alleles the fewest. A group of highly shared sequence variants was considered likely to be a technical artifact of the sequencing pipeline. A further reported finding was that TCR beta sequences accurately predicted the HLA-A and HLA-B alleles for most subjects in the first cohort. An earlier analysis of 587 of the donors showed that most TCR beta V segments appeared in productive rearrangements either about 87% or about 30% of the time, which broadly matched IMGT annotations. At a false discovery rate of 0.05, a later analysis linked 16,951 TCR beta sequences to specific HLA alleles. Most TCR sequences were observed very rarely across donors, whereas some public TCRs were present in many individuals. The classifier was reported to diagnose cytomegalovirus status with high specificity and sensitivity in both the original cohort and the validation cohort. Presence/absence analyses assumed roughly uniform sequencing depth across donors, an assumption that may not hold. CMV serostatus was the only immune exposure information available for the cohort. It was suggested by the authors that the approach could potentially be generalized to other disease states and immunological phenotypes. In the study, approximately 160 TCR beta chains were listed as associated with cytomegalovirus. Linkage disequilibrium might explain the correlated functional status among segregating V segments, but an unknown experimental factor could not be ruled out. The earlier analysis of approximately 590 of the donors excluded some 15 rarely observed V segments, including chromosome 9 orphons, because counts were too low. Some IMGT-functional V segments, including TRBV6-2 and TRBV6-3, could not be distinguished by the 87-base-pair reads and were therefore excluded. When HLA alleles, especially DR and DQ, strongly co-occurred, TCR associations were difficult to assign to individual alleles. Because HLA typing was missing for some donors at each locus, association tests included only the typed subset. In a later analysis, several top co-occurrence clusters were reported to appear linked to parvovirus B19, influenza, CMV and Epstein-Barr virus.

The library was prepared using the immunoSEQ multiplex PCR assay. For the multiplex PCR, a mixture combining 60 forward primers for TCR Vbeta segments and 13 reverse primers for TCR Jbeta segments was used. A multiplex PCR assay on genomic DNA amplified the CDR3 region of rearranged TCR beta genes. Amplified TCR beta libraries were sequenced as 87-base-pair reads on the Illumina HiSeq System. Turning to the authors' computational methods: In a later analysis, around 80 million unique TCR beta chains were counted across the 500 to 850 repertoires, and roughly 11 million of these chains were shared by at least two donors. To remove PCR and sequencing errors, raw reads were error-corrected and collapsed into unique sequences using a nearest-neighbor algorithm that merged closely related sequences. V, D and J gene segments were assigned by aligning CDR3 sequences to IMGT reference sequences. For a sequence to be retained, a match of at least six nucleotides was required to both a V gene segment and a J gene segment. A rearrangement was called productive if the CDR3 had no stop codons and remained in frame with V and J, and every other rearrangement was called non-productive. CDR3 was defined according to IMGT convention as the region running from the second conserved V-encoded cysteine to the conserved J-encoded phenylalanine. In an earlier analysis of more than 550 of the donors, sequences lacking an unambiguous match to a single V gene segment were excluded. In an earlier analysis of approximately 610 of the donors, V segments were called functional above 56.7% productive rearrangements and were called segregating when the between-donor standard deviation exceeded 5%. A statistical classification framework was developed to diagnose cytomegalovirus status using the catalog of TCR beta chain sequences. A later analysis assigned V and J genes by comparing TCR nucleotide sequences with IMGT/GENE-DB human TR gene sequences. In a later analysis, CDR3 sequences and most-parsimonious VDJ recombination scenarios were assigned using the TCRdist pipeline. In a later analysis, each TCR beta chain was defined by its CDR3 amino acid sequence together with its V-gene family, and reads lacking a unique V-gene family were excluded. As a way to deal with suspected cross-contamination and a sequencing artifact, a later analysis dropped 640 or so nucleotide sequences that were highly shared and had low generation probability. A later analysis calculated a clonal expansion index for each public chain from normalized within-repertoire ranks of inferred template counts. In a later analysis, generation probabilities were computed with a VDJ recombination model fitted to out-of-frame rearrangements, and the resulting probabilities were checked against IGoR. A later analysis scored TCR-TCR, TCR-HLA and TCR-CMV co-occurrence with hypergeometric tests, applying a repertoire-size bias correction to TCR pairs. In a later analysis, false discovery rates were estimated by permuting HLA or CMV assignments 20 times. A later analysis grouped co-occurring TCRs with DBSCAN, adding TCRdist sequence similarity when clustering within HLA-allele-positive subsets. Repertoires with fewer than 30,000 or more than 120,000 public chains, plus five repertoires with anomalous nucleotide sharing, were excluded from co-occurrence clustering. This immuneACCESS table, as held by TCRdb, lists in-frame sequences with V and J called but not all clones. Of the missing ones, under half trace to an unresolved V gene in checked studies; the others have no known cause. That table gives V, J and clone size, and the DNA gave D and trimming. This sample has approximately 140,000 clones in its table, and around 80% of those were observed once. Clones ranked in the top ten supply 10% to 15% of the sample.

The cohort comprised some 730 healthy bone marrow donors. At the time of sampling, all cohort members were nominally healthy, though unrecorded immune exposures were likely present. The donor was CMV seropositive and was included in the group of almost 300 seropositive cohort members. Every donor gave a peripheral blood sample, and the peripheral blood mononuclear cells from that sample were used for TCR beta sequencing. The Qiagen DNeasy Blood Extraction Kit was used to extract genomic DNA from the blood cell samples. The TCR was taken from a man aged 35-49 years in good health and CMV-seropositive. The chain is assembled from TRBV5-1 and TRBJ2-2; the D region possibly corresponds to TRBD1 (7 bases align). Sequences were obtained from PBMCs. The sequence in DNA is TGCGCCAGCAGCTTGGGTGGACAGGCGGGATCCACCGGGGAGCTGTTTTTT. It codes for CASSLGGQAGSTGELFF.